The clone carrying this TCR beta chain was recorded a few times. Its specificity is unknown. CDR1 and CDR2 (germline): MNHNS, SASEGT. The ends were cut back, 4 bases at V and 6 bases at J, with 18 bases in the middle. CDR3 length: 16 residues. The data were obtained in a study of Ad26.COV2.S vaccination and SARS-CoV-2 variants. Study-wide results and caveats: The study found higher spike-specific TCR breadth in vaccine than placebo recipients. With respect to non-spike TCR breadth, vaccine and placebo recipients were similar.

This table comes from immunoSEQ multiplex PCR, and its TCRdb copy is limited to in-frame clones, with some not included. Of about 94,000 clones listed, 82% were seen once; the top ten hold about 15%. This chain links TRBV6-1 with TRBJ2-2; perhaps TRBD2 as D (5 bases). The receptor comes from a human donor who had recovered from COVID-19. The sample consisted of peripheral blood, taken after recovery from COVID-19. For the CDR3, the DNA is TGTGCCAGCAGTGTGTTCAGTCACGCGGGCTCCGGGGAGCTGTTTTTT. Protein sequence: CASSVFSHAGSGELFF.